This TCR beta chain was sequenced for a study of cytomegalovirus exposure and HLA in healthy donors. V was trimmed by 7 bases and J by 4 bases, leaving 19 bases between them. Germline CDR1 reads MDHEN; CDR2 reads SYDVKM. CDR3 length equals 15 residues. The PCR contained 60 Vbeta and 13 Jbeta primers. Sequencing used immunoSEQ multiplex PCR; TCRdb keeps in-frame clones, though not all of them. The sample includes under 90,000 clones, approximately 70% seen only once; the top ten take around 10%. J is TRBJ1-2 and V is TRBV28, with D possibly being TRBD1 (5 bases). Material: PBMCs. This clonotype originated in a woman between 50 and 59 years old in good health and CMV-seropositive. The CDR3 DNA reads TGTGCCAGCACCCCTGAGGCGGGACGCGCCTATGGCTACACCTTC. Amino acid sequence: CASTPEAGRAYGYTF.